This TCR beta chain was identified during a study of cytomegalovirus exposure and HLA in healthy donors. The study's findings and limits: Analysis was carried out at a later point, and it linked a missense DCLRE1C variant to TCR beta V- and J-gene trimming. It was shown in a later analysis that HLA-associated TCR beta chains were more clonally expanded than other, equally common chains. Whilst most TCR sequences proved rare, a subset of public TCRs occurred across many donors. The authors listed over 150 TCR beta chains as cytomegalovirus-associated.

This clone was found once. Its antigen is not identified. Researchers ran the PCR with 60 Vbeta and 13 Jbeta primers. Some clones are missing from TCRdb's copy, which holds only in-frame ones; the method was immunoSEQ multiplex PCR. Seen here are tens of thousands of clones, roughly 79% observed once, and the top ten hold around 6%. The origin of this receptor is a female donor in good health and CMV-seronegative. Sequenced: PBMCs.

The CDR3 protein is CASSLGAAGGTGELFF. The CDR3 DNA sequence: TGTGCCAGCAGTTTGGGGGCGGCAGGGGGCACCGGGGAGCTGTTTTTT. The chain has TRBV28 and TRBJ2-2; 7 bases line up with TRBD1. The V and J ends lost 3 bases and 4 bases, in that order; junction bases with no gene match: 8. CDR1 is MDHEN and CDR2 is SYDVKM in the germline V gene. The CDR3 is 16 residues long.